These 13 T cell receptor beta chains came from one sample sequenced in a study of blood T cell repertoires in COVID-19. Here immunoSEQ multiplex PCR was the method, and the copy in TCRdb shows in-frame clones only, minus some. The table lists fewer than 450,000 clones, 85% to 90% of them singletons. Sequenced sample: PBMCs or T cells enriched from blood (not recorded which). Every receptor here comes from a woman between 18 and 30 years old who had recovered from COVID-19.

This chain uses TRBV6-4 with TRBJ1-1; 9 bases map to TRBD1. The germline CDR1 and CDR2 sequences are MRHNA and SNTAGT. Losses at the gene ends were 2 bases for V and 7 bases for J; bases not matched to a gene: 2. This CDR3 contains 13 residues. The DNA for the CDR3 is TGTGCCAGCAGTGACGGGACAGGGAGTGAAGCTTTCTTT. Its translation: CASSDGTGSEAFF.

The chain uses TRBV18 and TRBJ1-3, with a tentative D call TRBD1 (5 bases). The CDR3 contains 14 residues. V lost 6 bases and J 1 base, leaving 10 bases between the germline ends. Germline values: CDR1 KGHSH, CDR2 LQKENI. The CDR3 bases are TGTGCCAGCTCGGCGGGGGTTTCTGGAAACACCATATATTTT. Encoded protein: CASSAGVSGNTIYF.

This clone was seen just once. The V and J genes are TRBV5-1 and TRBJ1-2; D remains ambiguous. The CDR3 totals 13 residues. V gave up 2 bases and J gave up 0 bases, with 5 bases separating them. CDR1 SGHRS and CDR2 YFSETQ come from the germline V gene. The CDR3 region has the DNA TGCGCCAGCAGCTTCTCGGCTAACTATGGCTACACCTTC. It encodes CASSFSANYGYTF.

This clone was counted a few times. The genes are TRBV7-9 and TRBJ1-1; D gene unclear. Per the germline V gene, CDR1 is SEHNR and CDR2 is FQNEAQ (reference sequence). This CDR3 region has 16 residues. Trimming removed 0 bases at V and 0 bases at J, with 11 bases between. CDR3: CASSLAEAIVNTEAFF. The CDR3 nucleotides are TGTGCCAGCAGCTTAGCGGAGGCAATTGTGAACACTGAAGCTTTCTTT.

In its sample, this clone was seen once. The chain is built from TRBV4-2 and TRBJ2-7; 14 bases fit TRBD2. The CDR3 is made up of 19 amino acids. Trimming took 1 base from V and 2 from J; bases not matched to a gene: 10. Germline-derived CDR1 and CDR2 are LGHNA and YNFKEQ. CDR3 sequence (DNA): TGTGCCAGCAGCCAAGTTTTAGGACTAGCGGGGGGTCTTACCTACGAGCAGTACTTC. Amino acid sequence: CASSQVLGLAGGLTYEQYF.

This CDR3 is CASRLRAGGPDTQYF. In DNA, the CDR3 is TGCGCCAGCAGGTTGCGGGCAGGGGGCCCCGATACGCAGTATTTT. The chain uses TRBV5-1 and TRBJ2-3, with 8 bases matching TRBD1. Germline CDR1 reads SGHRS; CDR2 reads YFSETQ. Trimming took 5 bases from V and 6 from J; bases not matched to a gene: 11. The CDR3 totals 15 residues.

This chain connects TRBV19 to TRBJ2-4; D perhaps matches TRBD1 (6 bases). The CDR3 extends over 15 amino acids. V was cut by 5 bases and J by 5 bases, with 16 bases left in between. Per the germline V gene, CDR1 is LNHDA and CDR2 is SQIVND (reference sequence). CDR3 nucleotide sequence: TGTGCCAGTAGTCCTCCCGGGACACCCCAAAACATTCAGTACTTC. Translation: CASSPPGTPQNIQYF.

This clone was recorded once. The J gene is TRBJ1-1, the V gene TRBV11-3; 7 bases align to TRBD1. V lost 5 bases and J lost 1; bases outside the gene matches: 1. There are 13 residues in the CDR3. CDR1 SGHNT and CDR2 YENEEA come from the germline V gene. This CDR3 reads CASSGDRNTEAFF. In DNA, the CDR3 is TGTGCCAGCAGCGGGGACAGGAACACTGAAGCTTTCTTT.

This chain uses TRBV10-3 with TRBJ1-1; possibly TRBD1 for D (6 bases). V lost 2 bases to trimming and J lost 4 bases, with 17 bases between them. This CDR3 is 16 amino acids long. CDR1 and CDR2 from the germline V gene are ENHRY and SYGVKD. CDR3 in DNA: TGTGCCATCAGTGAGGGGAGAGGGGGGGCAAGCACTGAAGCTTTCTTT. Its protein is CAISEGRGGASTEAFF.

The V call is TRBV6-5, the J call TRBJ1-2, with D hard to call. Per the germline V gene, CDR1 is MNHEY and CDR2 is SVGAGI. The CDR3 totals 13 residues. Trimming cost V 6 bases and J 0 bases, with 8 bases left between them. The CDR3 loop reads CASSEGTNYGYTF. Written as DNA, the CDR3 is TGTGCCAGCAGCGAGGGCACTAACTATGGCTACACCTTC.

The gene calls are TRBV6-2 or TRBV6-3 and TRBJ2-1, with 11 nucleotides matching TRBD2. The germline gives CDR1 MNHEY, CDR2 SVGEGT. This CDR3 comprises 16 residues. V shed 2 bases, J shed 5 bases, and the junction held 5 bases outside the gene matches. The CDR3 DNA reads TGTGCCAGCAGTTACGCCCGACTAGCGGGGAACAATGAGCAGTTCTTC. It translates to CASSYARLAGNNEQFF.

Here the CDR3 reads CASTSGLGIQETQYF. In nucleotides, the CDR3 is TGTGCCAGTACGTCCGGACTGGGGATCCAAGAGACCCAGTACTTC. The J gene is TRBJ2-5, the V gene TRBV19, with a possible D match to TRBD2 (5 bases). Germline loops: CDR1 LNHDA, CDR2 SQIVND (reference sequence). With 7 bases removed from V and 1 base from J, the gap between germline ends came to 16 bases. This CDR3 is built from 15 residues.

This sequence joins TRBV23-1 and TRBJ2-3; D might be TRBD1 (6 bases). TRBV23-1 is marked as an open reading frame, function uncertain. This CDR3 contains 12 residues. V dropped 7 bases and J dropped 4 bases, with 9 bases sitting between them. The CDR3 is CASNRAPDTQYF. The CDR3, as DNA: TGCGCCAGCAACAGGGCCCCAGATACGCAGTATTTT.